This record looks at one T cell receptor (beta chain) sequence and its context. Its target is unknown. Here immunoSEQ multiplex PCR was the method, and the copy in TCRdb shows in-frame clones only, minus some. Among about 33,000 clones listed, about 91% were seen once. This record belongs to a study of T cells in localized non-small cell lung cancer. Study results and caveats: Of the tissues analyzed, uninvolved adjacent lung showed maximal T cell clonality, greater than tumor.

This receptor was identified in a man aged 40 to 75 with stage II lung adenocarcinoma. The source was PBMCs, collected before any cancer treatment.

CDR3 sequence reads: CSVRATLSQETQYF. The CDR3, as DNA: TGCAGCGTTCGGGCCACCCTTAGCCAAGAGACCCAGTACTTC. The chain links TRBV29-1 to TRBJ2-5; no clear D gene. CDR1 is SQVTM, CDR2 ANQGSEA, per germline. The length of the CDR3 is 14 residues. V lost 5 bases, J lost 1 base, and 14 bases lay in between.